The 9 T cell receptor beta chains below all came from one sample that was sequenced in a study of vaccination effects on CD4 cells after COVID-19. These receptors have no identified antigens. Profiled with immunoSEQ multiplex PCR; TCRdb holds only in-frame clones, not every one. Among tens of thousands of clones listed, approximately 74% were seen once. ViraFEST assay sequencing came after antigen-specific CD4+ T cells were expanded with viral peptide pools. At the end of 9 to 11 days of culture, CD4+ T cells were isolated. This specimen was CD4+ T cells from PBMCs cultured with HCoV-229E spike peptides, taken before COVID-19 vaccination. The receptors were sampled from a human donor who received a COVID-19 vaccine.

This chain links TRBV9 with TRBJ1-6, with D possibly being TRBD1 (6 bases). The CDR3 consists of 16 residues. V lost 0 bases and J lost 0, with 7 bases in between. In germline, CDR1 is SGDLS, CDR2 YYNGEE. The CDR3 coding sequence is TGTGCCAGCAGCGTAGGAGGGGGCTCCTATAATTCACCCCTCCACTTT. Amino acid sequence: CASSVGGGSYNSPLHF.

The chain carries TRBV11-2 and TRBJ2-5; 7 bases are a match to TRBD1. Germline CDR1 and CDR2: SGHAT and FQNNGV. The CDR3 loop spans 17 amino acids. V gave up 5 bases and J gave up 5 bases; unmatched junction bases: 17. The CDR3 DNA is TGTGCCAGCAGCGCCAGACCGGGACAGACGGCGGTTGAGACCCAGTACTTC. It specifies CASSARPGQTAVETQYF.

The chain recombines TRBV5-1 with TRBJ2-3; the D is unclear. The CDR3 runs 13 residues. From germline, CDR1 is SGHRS and CDR2 YFSETQ. The V and J ends lost 0 bases and 2 bases respectively, with 4 bases between them. CDR3 nucleotides: TGCGCCAGCAGCTTGGCCTTCACAGATACGCAGTATTTT. Translation: CASSLAFTDTQYF. Filled out from reference TRBV5-1 and TRBJ2-3, the complete variable domain reads KAGVTQTPRYLIKTRGQQVTLSCSPISGHRSVSWYQQTPGQGLQFLFEYFSETQRNKGNFPGRFSGRQFSNSRSEMNVSTLELGDSALYLCASSLAFTDTQYFGPGTRLTVL.

This chain links TRBV9 with TRBJ1-2; D is unclear. This CDR3 region has 14 residues. Germline V gene data show CDR1 as SGDLS and CDR2 as YYNGEE. Trimming removed 1 base at V and 7 bases at J, with 14 bases between. CDR3 in DNA: TGTGCCAGCAGCGTATTTCCCCAGCCGGGTGGCTACACCTTC. This gives the protein CASSVFPQPGGYTF.

This sequence joins TRBV9 and TRBJ1-1; D perhaps matches TRBD1 (5 bases). V dropped 7 bases and J dropped 2 bases, with 12 bases sitting between them. The CDR3 has 13 amino acids. CDR1 is SGDLS, CDR2 YYNGEE, per germline. CDR3 loop: CASSTGVNTEAFF. The DNA of the CDR3 is TGTGCCAGCTCGACGGGGGTTAACACTGAAGCTTTCTTT.

This chain uses TRBV7-3 with TRBJ2-5; D uncertain. The V gene lost 1 base and the J gene lost 4 bases, with 13 bases spanning the gap. The CDR3 runs to 15 residues. Germline CDR1 is SGHTA and CDR2 is FQGTGA. CDR3: CASSLNYGSIETQYF. The DNA for the CDR3 is TGTGCCAGCAGCTTAAACTACGGAAGTATAGAGACCCAGTACTTC.

V is TRBV24-1 and J is TRBJ2-7; D may be TRBD2 (5 bases). The CDR3 contains 13 residues. Germline CDR1 reads KGHDR; CDR2 reads SFDVKD. The germline V and J ends were trimmed by 5 bases and 3 bases, with 10 bases remaining between them. This chain's CDR3 is CATSGGLCYEQYV. The CDR3 DNA reads as TGTGCCACCAGTGGAGGGCTTTGCTACGAGCAGTACGTC.

This clone was seen more than once but under ten times. The chain is built from TRBV5-4 and TRBJ2-3; D not resolved. V lost 4 bases and J lost 6, with 15 bases in between. In germline, CDR1 is SGHNT, CDR2 YYREEE (reference sequence). The CDR3 spans 14 residues. The CDR3 is CASSLDHFRDTQYF. DNA of the CDR3: TGTGCCAGCAGCCTAGATCATTTTCGGGATACGCAGTATTTT.

The CDR3 region has the DNA TGTGCCAGCAGCTTAGGACAGGGAAACACTGAAGCTTTCTTT. Translated, it gives CASSLGQGNTEAFF. The V gene is TRBV7-9, the J gene TRBJ1-1, with 7 bases aligning to TRBD1. The CDR3 sequence is 14 residues long. Germline CDR1 reads SEHNR; CDR2 reads FQNEAQ (reference sequence). Trimming removed 1 base from V and 2 bases from J; junction bases left unmatched: 1.